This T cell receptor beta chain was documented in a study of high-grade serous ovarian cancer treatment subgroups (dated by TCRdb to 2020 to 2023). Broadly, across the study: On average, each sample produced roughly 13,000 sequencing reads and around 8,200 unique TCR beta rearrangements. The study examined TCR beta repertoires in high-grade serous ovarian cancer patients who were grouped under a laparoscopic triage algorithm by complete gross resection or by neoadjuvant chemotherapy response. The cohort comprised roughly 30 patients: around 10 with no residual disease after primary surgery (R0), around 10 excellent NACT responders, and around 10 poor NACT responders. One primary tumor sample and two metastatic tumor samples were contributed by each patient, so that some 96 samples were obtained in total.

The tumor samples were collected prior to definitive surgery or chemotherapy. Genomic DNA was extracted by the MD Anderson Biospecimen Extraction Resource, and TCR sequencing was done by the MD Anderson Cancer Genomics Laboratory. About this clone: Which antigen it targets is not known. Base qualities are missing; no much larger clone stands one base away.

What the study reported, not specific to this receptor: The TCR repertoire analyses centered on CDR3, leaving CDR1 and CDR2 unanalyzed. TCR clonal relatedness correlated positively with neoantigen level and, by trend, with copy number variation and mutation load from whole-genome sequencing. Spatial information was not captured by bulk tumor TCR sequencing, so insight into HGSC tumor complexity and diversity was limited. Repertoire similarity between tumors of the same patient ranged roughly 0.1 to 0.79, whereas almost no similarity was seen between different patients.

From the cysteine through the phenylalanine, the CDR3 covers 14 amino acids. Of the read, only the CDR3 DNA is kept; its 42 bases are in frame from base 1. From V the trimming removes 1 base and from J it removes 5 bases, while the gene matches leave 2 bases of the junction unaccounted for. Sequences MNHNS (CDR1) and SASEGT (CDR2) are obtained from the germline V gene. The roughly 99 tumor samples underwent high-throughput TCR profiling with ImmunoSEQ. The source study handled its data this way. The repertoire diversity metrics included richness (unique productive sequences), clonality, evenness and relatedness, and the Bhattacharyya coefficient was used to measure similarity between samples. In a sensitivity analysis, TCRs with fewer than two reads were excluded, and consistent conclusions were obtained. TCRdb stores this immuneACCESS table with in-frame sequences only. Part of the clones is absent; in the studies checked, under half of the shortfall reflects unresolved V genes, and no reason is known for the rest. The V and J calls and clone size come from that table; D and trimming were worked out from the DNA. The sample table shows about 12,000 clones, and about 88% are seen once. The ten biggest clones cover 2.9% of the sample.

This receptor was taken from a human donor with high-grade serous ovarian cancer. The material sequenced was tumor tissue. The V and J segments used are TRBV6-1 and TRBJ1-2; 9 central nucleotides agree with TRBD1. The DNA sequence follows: TGTGCCAGCAGTGAAGACAGGGGGCCGTATGGCTACACCTTC. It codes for CASSEDRGPYGYTF.